This T cell receptor (beta chain) derives from a study of regulatory T cells in long-lasting Graves disease. Points from the study as a whole: Analyses excluded thyroid tissue, covering peripheral blood alone.

Arm-PCR with iRepertoire HTBI primers amplified the CDR3 regions for these TCR beta libraries. TCRdb recomputed calls from the multiplex PCR reads with MiXCR, one row per CDR3 protein. The sample lists approximately 480,000 distinct CDR3 sequences, about a sixth occurring once. Germline CDR1 and CDR2: MNHEY and SVGEGT. V was pared by 7 bases and J by 0 bases, with 9 bases of the junction left unmatched. The CDR3 is 16 amino acids. Described time point: newly diagnosed GD, antithyroid drugs for less than 3 months. PBMC RNA was the source of the TCR library. This clonotype was recorded at least ten times. Its antigen is unidentified. These same records also appear under a second study, on T cells in Graves' hyperthyroidism and ophthalmopathy. Per that paper: Diagnosis relied on clinical symptoms, serum thyroxine and TRAb, thyroid ultrasound and orbital computed tomography.

V and J are TRBV6-2 or TRBV6-3 and TRBJ2-1; 7 bases agree with TRBD2. The receptor's source is a man aged 35 to 55 with Graves disease. Sequenced material: peripheral blood mononuclear cells (PBMCs), taken at new diagnosis, from a patient treated with antithyroid drugs. The CDR3 spells CASTPWREYSYNEQFF. The CDR3 DNA reads as TGTGCCAGCACCCCCTGGCGGGAGTACTCCTACAATGAGCAGTTCTTC.